One and the same sample provided the 10 T cell receptor beta chains below, sequenced in a study of T cells after yellow fever vaccination. TCRdb re-called the 5' RACE reads through MiXCR, storing one row per CDR3 protein. The repertoire consists of 250,000 or so distinct CDR3 sequences, with roughly 3.7% occurring once and the leading ten covering 15% to 20%. Source: PBMCs, taken 15 days after the yellow fever booster vaccination. Receptors were obtained from a man younger than 35 who received the YFV17D yellow fever vaccine.

As to this clonotype: Being one base from a much bigger clone, this may be a read error. The chain is built from TRBV27 and TRBJ1-1; 8 positions match TRBD1. Germline values: CDR1 MNHEY, CDR2 SMNVEV (reference sequence). The CDR3 has 15 residues. This CDR3 reads CASSILGQASTEALF. The CDR3 bases are TGTGCCAGCAGTATCCTGGGACAGGCCAGCACTGAAGCTTTGTTT.

Points on this clonotype: A much larger clonotype is one base distant, so this may be a read error. This chain joins TRBV4-1 and TRBJ2-1, with D perhaps matching TRBD2 (5 bases). The CDR3 is 15 amino acids. Germline V lookup: CDR1 MGHRA, CDR2 YSYEKL. The CDR3: CARSQDREGFDEQFF. DNA of the CDR3: TGCGCCCGCAGCCAAGATCGGGAAGGGTTCGATGAGCAGTTCTTC.

Many counts were recorded for this clonotype. The chain combines TRBV4-2 with TRBJ1-1, with a possible D match to TRBD1 (6 bases). The CDR3 runs 15 residues. V was shortened by 2 bases and J by 3 bases, with 13 bases between the two germline ends. Per germline, CDR1 LGHNA and CDR2 YNFKEQ. CDR3 nucleotides: TGTGCCAGCAGCCAATTGGGGGCGCGGTACACTGAAGCTTTCTTT. Translation: CASSQLGARYTEAFF.

This clonotype was seen repeatedly, ten times or more. The chain carries TRBV5-1 and TRBJ1-5, with D tentatively TRBD1 (6 bases). Trimming removed 0 bases at V and 0 bases at J, with 7 bases between. This CDR3 region has 15 residues. Germline CDR1 reads SGHRS; CDR2 reads YFSETQ. This CDR3 is CASSLAGVSNQPQHF. CDR3 nucleotides: TGCGCCAGCAGCTTGGCAGGGGTTAGCAATCAGCCCCAGCATTTT.

This clonotype was observed at least ten times. V usage is TRBV5-6 and J usage is TRBJ2-1; D is ambiguous. Germline V lookup: CDR1 SGHDT, CDR2 YYEEEE. The CDR3 covers 18 residues. V was trimmed by 3 bases and J by 0 bases, leaving 19 bases between them. DNA of the CDR3: TGTGCCAGCAGCTCGTTCGTATACCAGCGAAGCTCCTACAATGAGCAGTTCTTC. Translated: CASSSFVYQRSSYNEQFF. Full variable domain (remainder filled in from reference TRBV5-6 and TRBJ2-1): DAGVTQSPTHLIKTRGQQVTLRCSPKSGHDTVSWYQQALGQGPQFIFQYYEEEERQRGNFPDRFSGHQFPNYSSELNVNALLLGDSALYLCASSSFVYQRSSYNEQFFGPGTRLTVL.

This clonotype was recorded at least ten times. The CDR3 bases are TGTGCCAGCAGTGATCGGGACCTTGACTATGGCTACACCTTC. Protein sequence: CASSDRDLDYGYTF. The chain carries TRBV25-1 and TRBJ1-2, with TRBD1 as a possible D gene (5 bases). The CDR3 runs 14 residues. Germline assignment: CDR1 MGHDK and CDR2 SYGVNS. V was clipped by 3 bases and J by 3 bases, with 11 bases between them.

This clonotype was observed at least ten times. The chain carries TRBV2 and TRBJ2-3; no reliable D call. V was pared by 7 bases and J by 0 bases, with 17 bases between. Germline CDR1 is SNHLY and CDR2 is FYNNEI. The CDR3 is 16 amino acids. For the CDR3, the DNA is TGTGCCAGCACCAAAAGGATTCAGTCCAGCACAGATACGCAGTATTTT. This encodes CASTKRIQSSTDTQYF. Filled out from reference TRBV2 and TRBJ2-3, the complete variable domain reads EPEVTQTPSHQVTQMGQEVILRCVPISNHLYFYWYRQILGQKVEFLVSFYNNEISEKSEIFDDQFSVERPDGSNFTLKIRSTKLEDSAMYFCASTKRIQSSTDTQYFGPGTRLTVL.

This clonotype has a count of ten or more. The chain couples TRBV29-1 to TRBJ2-1, with D possibly called TRBD1 or TRBD2 (5 bases each). Germline V lookup: CDR1 SQVTM, CDR2 ANQGSEA. V dropped 1 base and J dropped 0 bases, with 22 bases sitting between them. The CDR3 spans 19 residues. CDR3 in amino acids: CSVEGSPGTRVVSYNEQFF. For the CDR3, the DNA is TGCAGCGTTGAAGGGTCCCCCGGGACGAGGGTTGTCTCCTACAATGAGCAGTTCTTC.

This clonotype was found a few times. CDR3 in amino acids: CASRRTGGSYEQYV. Written as DNA, the CDR3 is TGTGCCAGCAGGCGGACAGGGGGCTCCTACGAGCAGTACGTC. The chain links TRBV28 to TRBJ2-7; TRBD1 matches at 10 bases. The CDR3 is 14 amino acids. Trimming removed 6 bases from V and 0 bases from J; junction bases left unmatched: 2. Germline V lookup: CDR1 MDHEN, CDR2 SYDVKM.

This clonotype showed up many times. This chain joins TRBV7-6 and TRBJ1-5; D not resolved. Trimming cost V 3 bases and J 7 bases, with 13 bases left between them. Germline CDR1 is SGHVS and CDR2 is FNYEAQ. The CDR3 has 14 amino acids. In DNA, the CDR3 is TGTGCCAGCAGCTTGGGAGGGATCGGGCAGCCCCAGCATTTT. It translates to CASSLGGIGQPQHF.